These 9 T cell receptor beta chains originate from one sample sequenced in a study of regulatory T cells in long-lasting Graves disease. Assembly of TCR beta libraries relied on iRepertoire HTBI primers together with Arm-PCR of CDR3 regions. Via MiXCR, TCRdb re-called the multiplex PCR reads, giving one row per CDR3 protein. Of around 340,000 distinct CDR3 sequences listed, 15% to 20% are singletons. The time point here: persistent/refractory GD, antithyroid drugs over 5 years with positive TRAb. TCR sequences were obtained from RNA taken from PBMCs. This material consisted of peripheral blood mononuclear cells (PBMCs), taken when the disease was refractory, from a patient treated with antithyroid drugs. The receptor set was obtained from a female donor with Graves disease.

The chain has TRBV5-4 and TRBJ2-1, with 11 bases lining up with TRBD2. CDR1 and CDR2 from the germline V gene are SGHNT and YYREEE (reference sequence). Trimming at V came to 0 bases and at J to 4 bases, leaving 0 bases not matched to a gene. This CDR3 comprises 15 residues. CDR3 in amino acids: CASSLGLAGYNEQFF. In DNA, the CDR3 is TGTGCCAGCAGCTTGGGACTAGCGGGATACAATGAGCAGTTCTTC.

This clonotype showed up just a few times. This chain joins TRBV12-3 or TRBV12-4 and TRBJ2-4; no clear D. V was shortened by 5 bases and J by 0 bases, with 8 bases between the two germline ends. The CDR3 runs to 14 residues. CDR3 nucleotides: TGTGCCAGCAGTGCAGCGCTAGCCAAAAACATTCAGTACTTC. It specifies CASSAALAKNIQYF.

This clonotype was counted at least ten times. The V gene is TRBV13, the J gene TRBJ2-7; 15 positions agree with TRBD2. Germline assignment: CDR1 PRHDT and CDR2 FYEKMQ (reference sequence). V gave up 3 bases and J gave up 5 bases; unmatched junction bases: 2. The CDR3 sequence is 15 residues long. CDR3 protein: CASSLGLAGGNEQYF. The CDR3 bases are TGTGCCAGCAGCTTGGGACTAGCGGGGGGAAACGAGCAGTACTTC. The whole variable domain, remainder taken from reference TRBV13 and TRBJ2-7, is AAGVIQSPRHLIKEKRETATLKCYPIPRHDTVYWYQQGPGQDPQFLISFYEKMQSDKGSIPDRFSAQQFSDYHSELNMSSLELGDSALYFCASSLGLAGGNEQYFGPGTRLTVT.

This clonotype was seen ten or more times. V is TRBV6-1 and J is TRBJ1-1; perhaps TRBD1 as D (5 bases). Germline CDR1 is MNHNS and CDR2 is SASEGT. The CDR3 length is 14 residues. Trimming removed 3 bases from V and 1 base from J, with 9 bases in between. The CDR3 sequence is CASSDLGGNTEAFF. In nucleotides, the CDR3 is TGTGCCAGCAGTGACCTGGGGGGGAACACTGAAGCTTTCTTT.

This clonotype was detected ten times or more. The chain employs TRBV11-2 and TRBJ2-7, with D possibly being TRBD2 (6 bases). Looked up from germline, CDR1 is SGHAT and CDR2 is FQNNGV. The V end was cut by 5 bases, the J end by 3 bases, with 11 bases between. This CDR3 is built from 13 residues. CDR3 residues: CASSQLALYEQYF. The DNA of the CDR3 is TGTGCCAGCAGCCAACTAGCCCTCTACGAGCAGTACTTC.

This chain connects TRBV7-2 to TRBJ1-1; D remains unclear. Trimming shortened V by 2 bases and J by 8 bases, and 9 bases separated the two germline ends. The CDR3 length is 12 residues. CDR1 and CDR2 (germline): SGHTA, FQGNSA. CDR3 region: CASSLSTYEAFF. Here the CDR3 DNA reads TGTGCCAGCAGCTTATCTACTTACGAAGCTTTCTTT.

Ten or more counts support this clonotype. The chain links TRBV7-9 to TRBJ2-5; D is unresolved. The CDR3 length is 14 residues. V gave up 1 base and J gave up 5 bases, with 11 bases separating them. CDR1 is SEHNR and CDR2 is FQNEAQ in the germline V gene (reference sequence). The CDR3 sequence: CASSLVNGMETQYF. The DNA for the CDR3 is TGTGCCAGCAGCTTAGTTAATGGGATGGAGACCCAGTACTTC.

The table lists this clonotype with many counts. The chain carries TRBV7-9 and TRBJ1-2; perhaps TRBD1 as D (6 bases). CDR3 length: 15 residues. CDR1 is SEHNR and CDR2 is FQNEAQ in the germline V gene (reference sequence). Trimming removed 5 bases at V and 2 bases at J, with 15 bases between. The chain's CDR3 is CASSKQGLFNYGYTF. The CDR3 bases are TGTGCCAGCAGCAAACAGGGACTTTTCAACTATGGCTACACCTTC.

There are a few counts of this clonotype. The genes are TRBV6-5 and TRBJ1-1; tentatively, D is TRBD1 (5 bases). The length of the CDR3 is 15 residues. Per the germline V gene, CDR1 is MNHEY and CDR2 is SVGAGI. Trimming removed 0 bases at V and 1 base at J, with 9 bases between. The CDR3 protein is CASSYSYTGNTEAFF. The DNA for the CDR3 is TGTGCCAGCAGTTACTCCTATACAGGGAACACTGAAGCTTTCTTT.